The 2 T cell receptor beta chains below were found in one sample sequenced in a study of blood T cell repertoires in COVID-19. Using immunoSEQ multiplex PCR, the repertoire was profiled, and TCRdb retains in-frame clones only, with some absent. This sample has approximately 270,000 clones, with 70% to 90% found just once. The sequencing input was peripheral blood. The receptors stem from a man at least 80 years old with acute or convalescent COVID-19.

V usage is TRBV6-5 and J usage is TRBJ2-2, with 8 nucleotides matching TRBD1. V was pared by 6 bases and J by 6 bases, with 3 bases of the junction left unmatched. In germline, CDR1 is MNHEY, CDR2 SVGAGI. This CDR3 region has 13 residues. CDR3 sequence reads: CASRGQGAGELFF. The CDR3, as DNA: TGTGCCAGCAGAGGACAGGGTGCCGGGGAGCTGTTTTTT.

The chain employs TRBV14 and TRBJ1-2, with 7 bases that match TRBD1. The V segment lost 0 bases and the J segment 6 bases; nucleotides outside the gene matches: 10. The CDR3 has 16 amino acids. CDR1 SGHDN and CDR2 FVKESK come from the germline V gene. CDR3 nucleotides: TGTGCCAGCAGCCAAGATTTGGACAGGCCATGGGATGGCTACACCTTC. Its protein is CASSQDLDRPWDGYTF.